This section outlines one TCR beta chain sequence together with its context. The data were taken from a study of blood T cell repertoires in COVID-19. V was pared by 2 bases and J by 2 bases, with 12 bases between. The CDR3 has 15 amino acids. Germline-derived CDR1 and CDR2 are MNHEY and SVGAGI. Generated by immunoSEQ multiplex PCR, the TCRdb table keeps only in-frame clones and is missing some. The sample lists 110,000 to 150,000 clones, more than 60% seen once, with around 2.1% in the top ten. This TCR was recovered from a woman aged 55-70 years with acute or convalescent COVID-19. The rearrangement links TRBV6-5 to TRBJ1-1; D perhaps matches TRBD1 (6 bases). Sequenced sample: peripheral blood. CDR3 amino acids: CASSYRDTLNTEAFF. The CDR3 DNA reads TGTGCCAGCAGTTACCGGGACACCCTAAACACTGAAGCTTTCTTT.